The TCR beta chain described here comes from a study of CD8 T cells in ankylosing spondylitis. Notes on the study in general: Enrichment of disease-linked clones was reportedly significant in matched ankylosing spondylitis synovial fluid.

This clonotype was recorded a few times. What it binds is not known. One entry per CDR3 protein results from TCRdb running MiXCR on the 5' RACE reads. The sample yields about 250,000 distinct CDR3 sequences, under 35% seen once. V was pared by 3 bases and J by 7 bases, with 12 bases of the junction left unmatched. The germline gives CDR1 LNHNV, CDR2 YYDKDF (reference sequence). The CDR3 runs 16 residues. The specimen was blood, either unsorted or a sorted T cell fraction (not recorded which). The V call is TRBV15, the J call TRBJ2-1; TRBD1 matches at 7 bases. The sequence came from a male donor with ankylosing spondylitis or in good health (not recorded which). The DNA of the CDR3 is TGTGCCACCAGCAGGACGATCGACAGGGTAGAAAATGAGCAGTTCTTC. Protein: CATSRTIDRVENEQFF.